The 26 T cell receptor beta chains presented below share a single source sample, sequenced in a study of blood T cell repertoires in COVID-19. Using immunoSEQ multiplex PCR, the repertoire was profiled, and TCRdb retains in-frame clones only, with some absent. The table records some 47,000 clones, 87% of them present only once. Sequenced sample: peripheral blood. These receptors all stem from a woman older than 75 in a cohort sampled during active or convalescent COVID-19.

Regarding this clone: Distinct nucleotide sequences in the sample also encode this CDR3. The chain has TRBV7-8 and TRBJ1-5; 8 nucleotides match TRBD1. Germline V CDR1 and CDR2: SGHVS, FQNEAQ. V dropped 3 bases and J dropped 6; count of bases not matched to a gene: 4. CDR3 length equals 14 residues. The CDR3 loop is CASSLDRVGQPQHF. The CDR3 DNA is TGTGCCAGCAGCTTGGACAGGGTTGGTCAGCCCCAGCATTTT.

The chain is built from TRBV6-5 and TRBJ2-1; 8 bases map to TRBD2. Germline-derived CDR1 and CDR2 are MNHEY and SVGAGI. The CDR3 contains 14 residues. The junction had 14 bases not matched to a gene; V was cut back by 10 bases and J by 9 bases. This CDR3 is CAIGTYKRESEQFF. The CDR3 coding sequence is TGTGCCATCGGAACTTACAAGCGGGAGAGTGAGCAGTTCTTC.

The rearrangement joins TRBV10-3 to TRBJ1-3; D call uncertain. The germline V gene encodes CDR1 ENHRY and CDR2 SYGVKD. The CDR3 extends over 14 amino acids. Trimming pared 6 bases from V and 0 bases from J, leaving 9 bases between. The CDR3 loop reads CAIRKSFSGNTIYF. CDR3 nucleotide sequence: TGTGCCATCAGAAAGAGTTTCTCTGGAAACACCATATATTTT.

This clone was seen just once. The V gene is TRBV3-1 (or the pseudogene TRBV3-2), the J gene TRBJ2-5; D perhaps matches TRBD2 (5 bases). This CDR3 is built from 14 residues. CDR1 and CDR2 (germline): LGHDT, YNNKEL (reference sequence). V was cut by 2 bases and J by 1 base, with 8 bases left in between. The CDR3: CASSQSAGQETQYF. For the CDR3, the DNA is TGTGCCAGCAGCCAATCTGCGGGCCAAGAGACCCAGTACTTC.

The CDR3 loop reads CASSRLGTAVYGYTF. As DNA, the CDR3 is TGTGCCAGCAGCCGCCTCGGGACAGCCGTCTATGGCTACACCTTC. The chain combines TRBV7-9 with TRBJ1-2, with TRBD1 matching 7 bases. Germline values: CDR1 SEHNR, CDR2 FQNEAQ (reference sequence). The CDR3 loop spans 15 amino acids. The V gene end was trimmed by 5 bases and the J gene end by 4 bases; junction bases not matched to a gene: 10. Combining the CDR3 with reference TRBV7-9 and TRBJ1-2 gives the whole variable domain DTGVSQNPRHKITKRGQNVTFRCDPISEHNRLYWYRQTLGQGPEFLTYFQNEAQLEKSRLLSDRFSAERPKGSFSTLEIQRTEQGDSAMYLCASSRLGTAVYGYTFGSGTRLTVV.

The chain has TRBV30 and TRBJ2-1, with 9 bases lining up with TRBD2. After removal of 0 bases from V and 5 bases from J, the junction contained 5 bases not matched to a gene. There are 15 residues in the CDR3. Germline CDR1 GTSNPN, CDR2 SVGIG (reference sequence). The CDR3 nucleotides are TGTGCCTGGAGTGTACCTAGCGGGGTCCACAATGAGCAGTTCTTC. This encodes CAWSVPSGVHNEQFF.

V and J are TRBV2 and TRBJ1-2, with 12 bases fitting TRBD1. CDR1 SNHLY and CDR2 FYNNEI come from the germline V gene. The CDR3 totals 15 residues. J lost 1 base, V lost 4 bases, and 1 base had no gene match. DNA of the CDR3: TGTGCCAGCAGTGGGGACAGGGGGCTTAACTATGGCTACACCTTC. Its translation is CASSGDRGLNYGYTF. Supplemented by reference TRBV2 and TRBJ1-2, the full variable domain reads EPEVTQTPSHQVTQMGQEVILRCVPISNHLYFYWYRQILGQKVEFLVSFYNNEISEKSEIFDDQFSVERPDGSNFTLKIRSTKLEDSAMYFCASSGDRGLNYGYTFGSGTRLTVV.

This chain uses TRBV5-4 with TRBJ2-2; 8 bases are shared with TRBD2. V lost 1 base and J lost 6; bases outside the gene matches: 5. Germline V gene data show CDR1 as SGHNT and CDR2 as YYREEE (reference sequence). This CDR3 region has 15 residues. The CDR3 DNA sequence: TGTGCCAGCAGCTTGTTTGGTAGCGGGGCCGGGGAGCTGTTTTTT. This sequence encodes CASSLFGSGAGELFF.

The rearrangement uses TRBV5-4 and TRBJ1-2; 7 nucleotides align to TRBD1. V lost 6 bases, J lost 2 bases, and 7 bases stayed unmatched. The CDR3 extends over 14 amino acids. Germline lookup yields CDR1 SGHNT and CDR2 YYREEE (reference sequence). CDR3 DNA sequence: TGTGCCAGCAAATACAGGGGTGGGAACTATGGCTACACCTTC. It specifies CASKYRGGNYGYTF.

This chain connects TRBV25-1 to TRBJ1-1; a possible D gene is TRBD1 (5 bases). There are 13 residues in the CDR3. V lost 6 bases to trimming and J lost 3 bases, with 11 bases between them. Germline CDR1 and CDR2: MGHDK and SYGVNS. As DNA, the CDR3 is TGTGCCAGCAGGCGGGGGTTGGACACTGAAGCTTTCTTT. It translates to CASRRGLDTEAFF.

The gene calls are TRBV7-2 and TRBJ1-5; D is perhaps TRBD1 (6 bases). CDR1 and CDR2 from the germline V gene are SGHTA and FQGNSA. The length of the CDR3 is 18 residues. Trimming took 0 bases from V and 2 from J, leaving 17 bases between them. This chain's CDR3 is CASSLAPRGTWGNQPQHF. The CDR3 coding sequence is TGTGCCAGCAGCTTAGCTCCCAGGGGAACTTGGGGCAATCAGCCCCAGCATTTT.

This clone came up a few times. The chain couples TRBV5-4 to TRBJ1-6, with D unresolved. Trimming removed 0 bases at V and 10 bases at J, with 14 bases between. Germline CDR1 SGHNT, CDR2 YYREEE (reference sequence). The CDR3 has 15 residues. As DNA, the CDR3 is TGTGCCAGCAGCTTGGGCTACGGGGATGTCTCACCCCTCCACTTT. Amino acid sequence: CASSLGYGDVSPLHF.

This sequence joins TRBV9 and TRBJ1-1, with no clear D. The CDR3 has 16 residues. Germline V lookup: CDR1 SGDLS, CDR2 YYNGEE. V lost 4 bases and J lost 1, with 17 bases in between. Here the CDR3 DNA reads TGTGCCAGCAGCCCCCTGAGCGGGCAGACGAACACTGAAGCTTTCTTT. It specifies CASSPLSGQTNTEAFF. Combining the CDR3 with reference TRBV9 and TRBJ1-1 gives the whole variable domain DSGVTQTPKHLITATGQRVTLRCSPRSGDLSVYWYQQSLDQGLQFLIQYYNGEERAKGNILERFSAQQFPDLHSELNLSSLELGDSALYFCASSPLSGQTNTEAFFGQGTRLTVV.

The genes are TRBV9 and TRBJ2-2, with TRBD1 matching 8 bases. The CDR3 totals 17 residues. Germline CDR1 is SGDLS and CDR2 is YYNGEE. V lost 4 bases to trimming and J lost 2 bases; unmatched junction nucleotides: 10. CDR3 region: CASSPTSRGQNTGELFF. As DNA, the CDR3 is TGTGCCAGCAGCCCGACGAGCAGGGGGCAAAACACCGGGGAGCTGTTTTTT.

The rearrangement uses TRBV19 and TRBJ2-1, with 9 bases that match TRBD2. The CDR3 has 15 residues. The germline V gene has CDR1 LNHDA and CDR2 SQIVND (reference sequence). V lost 4 bases to trimming and J lost 5 bases; unmatched junction nucleotides: 6. The CDR3, as DNA: TGTGCCAGTAGTAGACTAGCGGCTACAAACAATGAGCAGTTCTTC. Its translation: CASSRLAATNNEQFF.

This clone is a singleton in its sample. The CDR3, as DNA: TGTGCCAGCAGCGTAGTTGCTCGACCGGGAGATACGCAGTATTTT. Amino acids: CASSVVARPGDTQYF. The chain is built from TRBV9 and TRBJ2-3; no clear D. Germline CDR1 SGDLS, CDR2 YYNGEE. The CDR3 consists of 15 residues. Trimming pared 0 bases from V and 5 bases from J, leaving 13 bases between.

This clone has just one count. The chain employs TRBV7-9 and TRBJ2-3, with TRBD2 matching over 10 bases. V lost 8 bases, J lost 9 bases, and 14 bases stayed unmatched. This CDR3 spans 15 amino acids. CDR1 and CDR2 from the germline V gene are SEHNR and FQNEAQ (reference sequence). The CDR3 loop is CASDRLSGGAGTQYF. Written as DNA, the CDR3 is TGTGCCAGCGATCGGTTGAGCGGGGGGGCCGGCACGCAGTATTTT.

The chain couples TRBV5-8 to TRBJ1-2; D gene uncertain. CDR1 is SGHTS and CDR2 is YDEGEE in the germline V gene. CDR3 size: 12 residues. Trimming removed 2 bases from V and 8 bases from J, with 10 bases in between. CDR3 in DNA: TGTGCCAGCAGCTTCTACAGCCGAGGCTACACCTTC. This gives the protein CASSFYSRGYTF.

This clone appeared a single time. CDR3 residues: CASSGASGTYEQYF. The CDR3, as DNA: TGTGCCAGTAGTGGGGCTAGCGGGACCTACGAGCAGTACTTC. The chain recombines TRBV19 with TRBJ2-7; 9 positions match TRBD2. The CDR3 runs 14 residues. Germline trimming cut 5 bases from V and 2 bases from J; bases unmatched to any gene: 4. The germline V gene encodes CDR1 LNHDA and CDR2 SQIVND (reference sequence).

The rearrangement links TRBV5-5 to TRBJ1-3, with TRBD1 as a possible D gene (5 bases). CDR3 length equals 15 residues. Per germline, CDR1 SGHKS and CDR2 YYEKEE (reference sequence). Trimming took 3 bases from V and 0 from J, leaving 10 bases between them. CDR3 residues: CASSSTGASGNTIYF. DNA of the CDR3: TGTGCCAGCAGCTCAACAGGAGCCTCTGGAAACACCATATATTTT.

The chain is built from TRBV19 and TRBJ2-2; D may be TRBD2 (6 bases). This CDR3 is built from 15 residues. Germline lookup yields CDR1 LNHDA and CDR2 SQIVND (reference sequence). The ends were cut back, 4 bases at V and 4 bases at J, with 13 bases in the middle. CDR3 sequence reads: CASSSWGVGTGELFF. Written as DNA, the CDR3 is TGTGCCAGTAGTAGTTGGGGGGTGGGCACCGGGGAGCTGTTTTTT.

The table lists this clone with a few counts. V is TRBV3-1 (or the pseudogene TRBV3-2) and J is TRBJ1-2; 9 bases are shared with TRBD1. In germline, CDR1 is LGHDT, CDR2 YNNKEL (reference sequence). The CDR3 is 13 amino acids. Trimming removed 1 base from V and 9 bases from J; junction bases left unmatched: 3. The CDR3 DNA is TGTGCCAGCAGCCAAGGACAGGGGGAGAGCTACACCTTC. Residues: CASSQGQGESYTF.

The V call is TRBV7-8, the J call TRBJ1-5; possibly TRBD1 for D (5 bases). Germline CDR1 and CDR2: SGHVS and FQNEAQ. V shed 4 bases and J shed 8 bases, with 15 bases lying between them. This CDR3 region has 14 residues. The CDR3 protein is CASSYRQGGEPQHF. The CDR3 DNA reads TGTGCCAGCAGCTACAGACAAGGAGGGGAGCCCCAGCATTTT.

V gene TRBV5-4 combines with J gene TRBJ2-5; the match to TRBD2 covers 11 bases. Germline-derived CDR1 and CDR2 are SGHNT and YYREEE (reference sequence). Losses at the gene ends were 7 bases for V and 2 bases for J; bases not matched to a gene: 7. The CDR3 contains 15 residues. The CDR3, as DNA: TGTGCCAGCCGAACGACTAGCGGGGAACAAGAGACCCAGTACTTC. It translates to CASRTTSGEQETQYF.

This clone was observed a few times. V usage is TRBV28 and J usage is TRBJ1-5; 9 bases line up with TRBD1. The CDR3 spans 16 residues. Germline V gene data show CDR1 as MDHEN and CDR2 as SYDVKM. V shed 3 bases, J shed 3 bases, and the junction held 6 bases outside the gene matches. In DNA, the CDR3 is TGTGCCAGCAGTTTGATGAGACAGGGGGACAATCAGCCCCAGCATTTT. Protein sequence: CASSLMRQGDNQPQHF. The complete variable domain, with remaining parts taken from reference TRBV28 and TRBJ1-5, reads DVKVTQSSRYLVKRTGEKVFLECVQDMDHENMFWYRQDPGLGLRLIYFSYDVKMKEKGDIPEGYSVSREKKERFSLILESASTNQTSMYLCASSLMRQGDNQPQHFGDGTRLSIL.

V and J are TRBV2 and TRBJ1-2; D unclear. V was clipped by 10 bases and J by 1 base, with 10 bases between them. Germline loops: CDR1 SNHLY, CDR2 FYNNEI. The CDR3 sequence is 12 residues long. This chain's CDR3 is CATAYLNYGYTF. The CDR3 DNA reads as TGTGCCACCGCCTATCTTAACTATGGCTACACCTTC.